These 31 T cell receptor beta chains originate from one sample sequenced in a study of T cells in Graves' hyperthyroidism and ophthalmopathy. RNA transcripts yielded amplified TCR beta CDR3 regions. HTBI primers were the set used in a first-round RT-PCR of the TCR CDR3. From the multiplex PCR reads, TCRdb called clonotypes with MiXCR, one entry per CDR3 protein. Seen here are about 360,000 distinct CDR3 sequences, less than 15% observed once, and the top ten hold 9.2%. Sequencing was done on a sample of blood. These receptor sequences come from a woman in her late teens or twenties with Graves' hyperthyroidism.

This clonotype turned up a few times. This chain connects TRBV2 to TRBJ2-5, with D possibly matching TRBD1 (6 bases). Germline CDR1 is SNHLY and CDR2 is FYNNEI. V lost 4 bases and J 5 bases, leaving 20 bases between the germline ends. The CDR3 extends over 16 amino acids. CDR3 nucleotides: TGTGCCAGCAGTGGTGGACAGAGGCCTGGGTGGGAGACCCAGTACTTC. Its translation: CASSGGQRPGWETQYF.

This clonotype was picked up many times. The V call is TRBV28, the J call TRBJ1-5; D gene ambiguous. Trimming pared 4 bases from V and 1 base from J, leaving 11 bases between. Germline CDR1 reads MDHEN; CDR2 reads SYDVKM. This CDR3 comprises 15 residues. CDR3 bases: TGTGCCAGCAGTTACCGGGAGAAAAGCAATCAGCCCCAGCATTTT. This translates into CASSYREKSNQPQHF.

This clonotype has a count of ten or more. The V gene is TRBV7-8, the J gene TRBJ2-7, with D unresolved. The germline V and J ends were trimmed by 1 base and 2 bases, with 9 bases remaining between them. This CDR3 is 14 amino acids long. Germline V gene lookup returns CDR1 SGHVS and CDR2 FQNEAQ. The CDR3 protein is CASSLGRVTYEQYF. The CDR3 DNA follows: TGTGCCAGCAGCTTAGGCCGAGTGACCTACGAGCAGTACTTC.

This clonotype showed up many times. This sequence joins TRBV20-1 and TRBJ2-5, with 12 bases identical to TRBD2. Germline V gene sequence: CDR1 DFQATT, CDR2 SNEGSKA (reference sequence). J was trimmed by 2 bases and V by 5 bases; bases with no gene match: 9. The CDR3 sequence is 16 residues long. In DNA, the CDR3 is TGCAGTGCTCCCCCCACTAGCGGGGGGTGGCAAGAGACCCAGTACTTC. Protein product: CSAPPTSGGWQETQYF.

The V gene is TRBV19, the J gene TRBJ1-5; D remains unclear. Trimming cost V 4 bases and J 5 bases, with 15 bases left between them. CDR1 is LNHDA, CDR2 SQIVND, per germline (reference sequence). The CDR3 consists of 15 residues. CDR3 sequence (DNA): TGTGCCAGTAGTACCCTAGACGACCCTTATCAGCCCCAGCATTTT. Translating gives CASSTLDDPYQPQHF.

Comments on this clonotype: This clone may be a read error of a much larger clone one base away. The chain links TRBV7-9 to TRBJ2-7; D perhaps matches TRBD2 (5 bases). Per the germline V gene, CDR1 is SEHNR and CDR2 is FQNEAQ (reference sequence). Trimming pared 3 bases from V and 5 bases from J, leaving 14 bases between. There are 14 residues in the CDR3. CDR3 coding DNA: TGTGCCAGCAGCTTCTCCGGGATTTCCCACGAGCAGTACTTC. This translates into CASSFSGISHEQYF.

Points on this clonotype: This clone may be a read error of a much larger clone one base away. The genes are TRBV6-2 or TRBV6-3 and TRBJ2-7; no definite D call. Germline CDR1 MNHEY, CDR2 SVGEGT. The CDR3 has 13 residues. The CDR3 is CASIDEFHYVQYF. The CDR3, as DNA: TGTGCCAGCATTGATGAGTTCCACTACGTGCAGTACTTC.

This clonotype was counted ten times or more. The gene calls are TRBV27 and TRBJ2-7, with D possibly TRBD2 on 6 matching bases. The germline V gene encodes CDR1 MNHEY and CDR2 SMNVEV (reference sequence). Deletions cut 3 bases from V and 2 bases from J, with 11 bases between. The CDR3 covers 14 residues. The CDR3 nucleotides are TGTGCCAGCAGTTTCGGAGGGGAGCCCTACGAGCAGTACTTC. This gives the protein CASSFGGEPYEQYF.

CDR3 bases: TGTGCCTGCTCCCAGGGACAGGGGCACCAAGAGACCCAGTACTTC. Its translation is CACSQGQGHQETQYF. This rearrangement joins TRBV5-8 to TRBJ2-5, with 10 bases fitting TRBD1. Germline CDR1 is SGHTS and CDR2 is YDEGEE. Trimming cost V 10 bases and J 0 bases; bases outside gene matches: 9. This CDR3 spans 15 amino acids.

The rearrangement joins TRBV6-2 or TRBV6-3 to TRBJ1-6; no firm D call. The germline V and J ends were trimmed by 4 bases and 4 bases, with 8 bases remaining between them. This CDR3 region has 14 residues. Germline CDR1 reads MNHEY; CDR2 reads SVGEGT. The CDR3 nucleotides read TGTGCCAGCAGTTTTTCTCGTTATAATTCACCCCTCCACTTT. Translating it yields CASSFSRYNSPLHF.

The rearrangement joins TRBV9 to TRBJ2-7; D perhaps matches TRBD2 (7 bases). V lost 2 bases and J lost 7, with 13 bases in between. The germline CDR1 and CDR2 sequences are SGDLS and YYNGEE. The CDR3 consists of 13 residues. The CDR3 region is CASSVGGGSEQYF. CDR3 in DNA: TGTGCCAGCAGCGTGGGAGGGGGGAGTGAGCAGTACTTC.

This clonotype was counted only a few times. This chain connects TRBV20-1 to TRBJ1-1; the D is unclear. V lost 5 bases and J 4 bases, leaving 17 bases between the germline ends. The CDR3 sequence is 14 residues long. Germline-derived CDR1 and CDR2 are DFQATT and SNEGSKA (reference sequence). CDR3 residues: CSAPSGPVPTEAFF. DNA for the CDR3: TGCAGTGCTCCATCAGGCCCAGTCCCCACTGAAGCTTTCTTT.

This clonotype showed up many times. The chain recombines TRBV18 with TRBJ1-1; a possible D gene is TRBD1 (6 bases). The V end lost 1 base, the J end lost 1 base, and 16 bases lay between the germline ends. CDR3 length: 17 residues. The V gene's germline CDR1 is KGHSH and CDR2 LQKENI. CDR3 residues: CASSPLVLDRTNTEAFF. CDR3 nucleotide sequence: TGTGCCAGCTCACCACTGGTGCTGGACAGAACGAACACTGAAGCTTTCTTT.

As concerns this clonotype: The conserved closing phenylalanine or tryptophan is absent in this CDR3, likely reflecting a read error. This CDR3 is CASSREGLLNQPQHL. The DNA for the CDR3 is TGTGCCAGTAGTCGCGAGGGGCTACTCAATCAGCCCCAGCATCTT. The V gene is TRBV19, the J gene TRBJ1-5, with a weak D call TRBD1 (5 bases). This CDR3 has 15 amino acids. Germline assignment: CDR1 LNHDA and CDR2 SQIVND (reference sequence). V dropped 5 bases and J dropped 3 bases, with 14 bases sitting between them.

This clonotype was observed many times. The chain is built from TRBV27 and TRBJ2-3, with D unclear. This CDR3 contains 14 residues. V lost 2 bases and J 2 bases, leaving 8 bases between the germline ends. Germline V gene lookup returns CDR1 MNHEY and CDR2 SMNVEV (reference sequence). The CDR3 region has the DNA TGTGCCAGCAGTTTAAGACGTCACACAGATACGCAGTATTTT. Its translation: CASSLRRHTDTQYF.

The rearrangement uses TRBV20-1 and TRBJ1-5; D unresolved. Germline V gene sequence: CDR1 DFQATT, CDR2 SNEGSKA (reference sequence). This CDR3 has 14 residues. Trimming took off 7 bases at V and 1 base at J, with 14 bases between the two ends. CDR3 protein: CSVQDLPSNQPQHF. Here the CDR3 DNA reads TGCAGTGTTCAGGACCTCCCGAGCAATCAGCCCCAGCATTTT.

This clonotype was observed at least ten times. The chain combines TRBV6-1 with TRBJ2-7; D is possibly TRBD2 (5 bases). V was cut by 4 bases and J by 7 bases, with 11 bases left in between. Germline V gene data show CDR1 as MNHNS and CDR2 as SASEGT. The CDR3 sequence is 12 residues long. Here the CDR3 DNA reads TGTGCCAGCAGTGTTTACGAGCGGGAGCAGTACTTC. As protein: CASSVYEREQYF.

The V and J genes are TRBV28 and TRBJ2-3; 13 bases are shared with TRBD2. Unmatched junction bases numbered 7, after V lost 2 bases and J lost 2 bases. Looked up from germline, CDR1 is MDHEN and CDR2 is SYDVKM. This CDR3 has 18 amino acids. The CDR3 DNA reads as TGTGCCAGCAGTTTACACATGGGACTAGCGGGGCTCACAGATACGCAGTATTTT. Residues: CASSLHMGLAGLTDTQYF.

The chain couples TRBV20-1 to TRBJ2-3; D might be TRBD1 or TRBD2, each matching 6 bases. The V and J ends lost 5 bases and 1 base respectively, with 16 bases between them. CDR3 length equals 15 residues. CDR1 and CDR2 (germline): DFQATT, SNEGSKA (reference sequence). The CDR3 DNA is TGCAGTGCTCGCGACAGGCGCGGGGGCACAGATACGCAGTATTTT. Translated: CSARDRRGGTDTQYF.

This clonotype showed up many times. V usage is TRBV6-2 or TRBV6-3 and J usage is TRBJ2-7; D possibly matches TRBD1 or TRBD2 (6 bases each). This CDR3 has 15 residues. Trimming took 6 bases from V and 2 from J, leaving 17 bases between them. Germline V gene sequence: CDR1 MNHEY, CDR2 SVGEGT. CDR3 amino acids: CASRTGGLATYEQYF. Here the CDR3 DNA reads TGTGCCAGCAGGACTGGGGGGCTTGCTACCTACGAGCAGTACTTC.

This clonotype has at least ten counts. The CDR3 reads CSVRGGGPETQYF. CDR3 DNA sequence: TGCAGTGTTAGGGGGGGGGGCCCAGAGACCCAGTACTTC. This chain uses TRBV20-1 with TRBJ2-5; maybe TRBD2 (7 bases). The CDR3 runs 13 residues. Germline CDR1 and CDR2: DFQATT and SNEGSKA (reference sequence). V lost 7 bases, J lost 4 bases, and 16 bases lay in between.

This clonotype came up many times. V usage is TRBV7-2 and J usage is TRBJ2-1; tentatively, D is TRBD2 (5 bases). The CDR3 has 17 residues. From germline, CDR1 is SGHTA and CDR2 FQGNSA. Trimming removed 5 bases from V and 5 bases from J, with 22 bases in between. The CDR3 nucleotides are TGTGCCAGCAGCCCAAGAGGTAGCGAAGTTGGGAACAATGAGCAGTTCTTC. Translated: CASSPRGSEVGNNEQFF.

This clonotype was seen ten or more times. The rearrangement joins TRBV28 to TRBJ1-5, with a possible D match to TRBD1 (6 bases). This CDR3 region has 15 residues. V was clipped by 6 bases and J by 2 bases, with 14 bases between them. Germline-derived CDR1 and CDR2 are MDHEN and SYDVKM. CDR3: CASRGGARGNQPQHF. The CDR3 coding sequence is TGTGCCAGCAGGGGGGGGGCGCGTGGCAATCAGCCCCAGCATTTT.

This chain uses TRBV19 with TRBJ2-1; D remains unclear. Trimming cost V 3 bases and J 3 bases, with 6 bases left between them. The CDR3 runs 13 residues. From germline, CDR1 is LNHDA and CDR2 SQIVND (reference sequence). CDR3 loop: CASSIQVYNEQFF. The CDR3 DNA reads as TGTGCCAGTAGTATTCAGGTCTACAATGAGCAGTTCTTC.

The chain links TRBV7-9 to TRBJ1-1, with 8 nucleotides matching TRBD1. The germline V gene has CDR1 SEHNR and CDR2 FQNEAQ (reference sequence). The CDR3 runs to 15 residues. V lost 6 bases to trimming and J lost 3 bases; unmatched junction nucleotides: 9. CDR3 nucleotides: TGTGCCAGCAGAGGACAGGGTGTTATGGACACTGAAGCTTTCTTT. It encodes CASRGQGVMDTEAFF.

The chain is built from TRBV6-2 or TRBV6-3 and TRBJ2-1; the match to TRBD2 covers 7 bases. Germline V gene data show CDR1 as MNHEY and CDR2 as SVGEGT. The CDR3 is 13 amino acids. The J segment lost 5 bases and the V segment lost 8 bases, leaving 6 bases of the junction unmatched. The CDR3 DNA reads as TGTGCCAGCGGGAGGGAATTTGACAATGAGCAGTTCTTC. Translation: CASGREFDNEQFF.

There are many counts of this clonotype. The V call is TRBV7-2, the J call TRBJ2-3; 8 nucleotides line up with TRBD2. V was pared by 5 bases and J by 4 bases, with 5 bases of the junction left unmatched. Per the germline V gene, CDR1 is SGHTA and CDR2 is FQGNSA. The CDR3 is 14 residues long. In nucleotides, the CDR3 is TGTGCCAGCAGCCTCGGACTAGCTGCAGATACGCAGTATTTT. It specifies CASSLGLAADTQYF.

This clonotype was counted many times. The chain is built from TRBV30 and TRBJ1-2, with TRBD1 as a possible D gene (5 bases). The CDR3 spans 11 residues. Trimming shortened V by 1 base and J by 9 bases, and 9 bases separated the two germline ends. Germline V gives CDR1 GTSNPN, CDR2 SVGIG (reference sequence). The CDR3 DNA reads TGTGCCTGGAGTGACAGGTATCGCTACACCTTC. Encoded protein: CAWSDRYRYTF.

This clonotype was recorded at least ten times. The chain uses TRBV28 and TRBJ1-1; D call uncertain. This CDR3 spans 14 amino acids. V was shortened by 2 bases and J by 4 bases, with 11 bases between the two germline ends. CDR1 is MDHEN and CDR2 is SYDVKM in the germline V gene. CDR3 sequence (DNA): TGTGCCAGCAGTTTAGGGTCGAGCATCACTGAAGCTTTCTTT. It encodes CASSLGSSITEAFF.

With respect to this clonotype: Given a much more abundant clone one base away, this may be a read error. The V and J genes are TRBV2 and TRBJ2-1; D may be TRBD1 (5 bases). V gave up 10 bases and J gave up 8 bases, with 9 bases separating them. The CDR3 runs to 10 residues. Germline-derived CDR1 and CDR2 are SNHLY and FYNNEI. DNA for the CDR3: TGTGCCAACAGGCGCGATGAGCAGTTCTTC. Protein sequence: CANRRDEQFF.

This clonotype was detected many times. This chain connects TRBV24-1 to TRBJ2-7; no clear D. Trimming shortened V by 1 base and J by 5 bases, and 8 bases separated the two germline ends. The CDR3 contains 13 residues. Germline values: CDR1 KGHDR, CDR2 SFDVKD. The CDR3 loop is CATSDFLGDEQYF. DNA of the CDR3: TGTGCCACCAGTGATTTCCTTGGGGACGAGCAGTACTTC.